This passage covers 16 T cell receptor beta chains from one sample sequenced in a study of control samples from healthy donors and cancer patients. Libraries were prepared by immunoSEQ multiplex PCR; TCRdb keeps only in-frame clonotypes and omits some of them. The sample lists some 410,000 clones; around 90% were seen once. The sample consisted of PBMCs. Source of these receptors: a middle-aged man with head and neck cancer.

The chain combines TRBV3-1 (or the pseudogene TRBV3-2) with TRBJ1-6; TRBD1 might be the D (5 bases). CDR3 length: 14 residues. Germline V CDR1 and CDR2: LGHDT, YNNKEL (reference sequence). V gave up 1 base and J gave up 4 bases, with 5 bases separating them. CDR3 loop: CASSQGQYNSPLHF. CDR3 DNA sequence: TGTGCCAGCAGCCAAGGACAGTATAATTCACCCCTCCACTTT.

The chain carries TRBV7-2 and TRBJ1-3; the D is unclear. V was clipped by 7 bases and J by 0 bases, with 16 bases between them. Germline CDR1 is SGHTA and CDR2 is FQGNSA. The CDR3 is 16 residues long. The CDR3 DNA reads as TGTGCCAGCACCTCTTTGACCGCTAGCTCTGGAAACACCATATATTTT. Translated: CASTSLTASSGNTIYF.

The J gene is TRBJ1-3, the V gene TRBV9; D perhaps matches TRBD1 (5 bases). CDR1 is SGDLS, CDR2 YYNGEE, per germline. The CDR3 length is 13 residues. V was trimmed by 4 bases and J by 3 bases, leaving 8 bases between them. This CDR3 is CASSPQGGNTIYF. The CDR3 nucleotides read TGTGCCAGCAGCCCTCAGGGTGGAAACACCATATATTTT.

The chain joins TRBV3-1 (or the pseudogene TRBV3-2) to TRBJ1-1; D remains unclear. CDR3 length: 13 residues. The germline CDR1 and CDR2 sequences are LGHDT and YNNKEL (reference sequence). Trimming shortened V by 2 bases and J by 6 bases, and 10 bases separated the two germline ends. DNA of the CDR3: TGTGCCAGCAGCCAACTTATCCGGGCTGAAGCTTTCTTT. Protein product: CASSQLIRAEAFF.

The V call is TRBV30, the J call TRBJ1-2, with 11 bases fitting TRBD1. With V trimmed by 3 bases and J by 4 bases, 4 bases remained unmatched. The CDR3 is made up of 14 amino acids. Germline loops: CDR1 GTSNPN, CDR2 SVGIG (reference sequence). The CDR3 region is CAWRRTGGPYGYTF. The CDR3, as DNA: TGTGCCTGGAGGAGGACAGGGGGCCCCTATGGCTACACCTTC.

This sequence joins TRBV11-2 and TRBJ2-1; TRBD1 agrees at 8 bases. Germline trimming cut 3 bases from V and 8 bases from J; bases unmatched to any gene: 9. Germline loops: CDR1 SGHAT, CDR2 FQNNGV. The CDR3 is 15 amino acids. The CDR3 DNA reads as TGTGCCAGCAGCTTTCGAGGACAGGGAGGCCATGAGCAGTTCTTC. It is translated as CASSFRGQGGHEQFF. Based on the CDR3 plus reference TRBV11-2 and TRBJ2-1, the full variable domain is EAGVAQSPRYKIIEKRQSVAFWCNPISGHATLYWYQQILGQGPKLLIQFQNNGVVDDSQLPKDRFSAERLKGVDSTLKIQPAKLEDSAVYLCASSFRGQGGHEQFFGPGTRLTVL.

The count of this clone is one. V usage is TRBV9 and J usage is TRBJ1-2, with a tentative D call TRBD1 (5 bases). The V gene lost 4 bases and the J gene lost 8 bases, with 15 bases spanning the gap. This CDR3 is 13 amino acids long. CDR1 is SGDLS, CDR2 YYNGEE, per germline. CDR3 sequence: CASSSPGRGGYTF. CDR3 nucleotide sequence: TGTGCCAGCAGCTCTCCGGGAAGGGGAGGCTACACCTTC.

The chain recombines TRBV5-1 with TRBJ2-1; a weak D match, TRBD2 (6 bases). Germline lookup yields CDR1 SGHRS and CDR2 YFSETQ. CDR3 length: 16 amino acids. Between the trimmed V and J ends, which lost 4 bases and 0 bases, there was a span of 14 bases. For the CDR3, the DNA is TGCGCCAGCAGCCCTTCCGGGGGATTCTCCTACAATGAGCAGTTCTTC. Translating it yields CASSPSGGFSYNEQFF.

The rearrangement joins TRBV16 to TRBJ2-1; 10 nucleotides agree with TRBD2. The ends lost 0 bases at V and 5 bases at J; junction bases unmatched: 4. This CDR3 region has 16 residues. CDR1 KGHSY and CDR2 FQNENV come from the germline V gene. CDR3 bases: TGTGCCAGCAGCCAATCCGTAGCGGGGGGTCACAATGAGCAGTTCTTC. It specifies CASSQSVAGGHNEQFF.

The chain carries TRBV5-6 and TRBJ2-3, with a tentative D call TRBD1 (6 bases). V was clipped by 1 base and J by 0 bases, with 9 bases between them. This CDR3 is 15 amino acids long. Germline loops: CDR1 SGHDT, CDR2 YYEEEE. CDR3 sequence: CASSLTGNSTDTQYF. CDR3 sequence (DNA): TGTGCCAGCAGCTTGACAGGGAATAGCACAGATACGCAGTATTTT.

This chain uses TRBV19 with TRBJ2-7; 7 nucleotides line up with TRBD2. The CDR3 length is 16 residues. The V gene's germline CDR1 is LNHDA and CDR2 SQIVND (reference sequence). With V trimmed by 1 base and J by 3 bases, 9 bases remained unmatched. The CDR3 nucleotides read TGTGCCAGTAGTATAGTCGCGCGGGGCGGGAGCTACGAGCAGTACTTC. Its translation: CASSIVARGGSYEQYF.

This chain connects TRBV28 to TRBJ1-2; tentatively, D is TRBD1 (6 bases). Trimming pared 6 bases from V and 4 bases from J, leaving 18 bases between. CDR3 size: 15 residues. Germline CDR1 is MDHEN and CDR2 is SYDVKM. CDR3 coding DNA: TGTGCCAGCAGCGCTACAGGGAGGACGGGCTATGGCTACACCTTC. Translating gives CASSATGRTGYGYTF.

This clone was counted a single time. The V and J genes are TRBV28 and TRBJ1-3, with TRBD1 matching over 8 bases. Per the germline V gene, CDR1 is MDHEN and CDR2 is SYDVKM. Unmatched junction bases numbered 8, after V lost 3 bases and J lost 4 bases. The length of the CDR3 is 16 residues. CDR3 sequence reads: CASSFSRGRKGNTIYF. Here the CDR3 DNA reads TGTGCCAGCAGTTTCAGCAGGGGGCGGAAAGGAAACACCATATATTTT.

This clone was found a few times. The chain uses TRBV7-3 and TRBJ2-3; D is unclear. The V end lost 1 base, the J end lost 1 base, and 9 bases lay between the germline ends. The CDR3 is made up of 15 amino acids. Germline V gene lookup returns CDR1 SGHTA and CDR2 FQGTGA. The CDR3 bases are TGTGCCAGCAGCTTAAGTCGGATGGGCACAGATACGCAGTATTTT. Translating gives CASSLSRMGTDTQYF.

The chain combines TRBV2 with TRBJ2-3; D unclear. This CDR3 has 11 amino acids. Deletions cut 6 bases from V and 5 bases from J, with 6 bases between. Per germline, CDR1 SNHLY and CDR2 FYNNEI. CDR3 region: CASRTVDTQYF. The CDR3 nucleotides are TGTGCCAGCAGGACGGTAGATACGCAGTATTTT.

The chain recombines TRBV5-6 with TRBJ2-7; the D is unclear. From germline, CDR1 is SGHDT and CDR2 YYEEEE. V dropped 2 bases and J dropped 5 bases, with 14 bases sitting between them. CDR3 length: 14 residues. The CDR3 DNA follows: TGTGCCAGCAGCTTCCCGGCTAGTCGTCACGAGCAGTACTTC. Protein product: CASSFPASRHEQYF.